This TCR beta chain was sequenced in a study of CD8 T cells in ankylosing spondylitis. This clonotype was counted at least ten times. Antigen unknown. Generation of TCR beta libraries employed quantitative 5'-RACE incorporating molecular barcodes. TCRdb itself ran the 5' RACE reads through MiXCR, one entry per CDR3 protein. The sample includes 450,000 to 550,000 distinct CDR3 sequences, under 5.5% of them seen just once. Notes on the study in general: Those disease-linked clones were CD8+; they were also relatively rare in peripheral blood. Seemingly distinctive of ankylosing spondylitis blood was a TCR beta motif formed by eight highly homologous variants.

The TCR originated in a male donor with ankylosing spondylitis. What was sequenced was blood, either unsorted or a sorted T cell fraction (not recorded which).

CDR3 sequence reads: CSAREDRGPEAFF. CDR3 DNA: TGCAGTGCTAGAGAAGACCGAGGCCCTGAAGCTTTCTTT. The chain links TRBV20-1 to TRBJ1-1; no clear D. The germline gives CDR1 DFQATT, CDR2 SNEGSKA (reference sequence). The V and J ends lost 0 bases and 6 bases respectively, with 11 bases between them. There are 13 residues in the CDR3.